What follows is one TCR beta chain and its context. Antigen unknown. The data were taken from a study of blood T cells in healthy people across ages. Germline values: CDR1 ENHRY, CDR2 SYGVKD. This CDR3 comprises 14 residues. V lost 6 bases and J lost 1, with 11 bases in between. Whole-study findings and limits: Estimates drawn from one million T cells were deemed to understate diversity.

Primed by a sample-barcoded 5' primer and a J-beta primer mix, a second PCR proceeded for 7 to 11 cycles. Each cDNA molecule, via a template-switch adaptor with 12 random nucleotides, was tagged. TCRdb re-called the 5' RACE reads with MiXCR, one entry per CDR3 protein. The data contain fewer than 1,200,000 distinct CDR3 sequences, around 25% of them seen just once; the ten biggest clones take up approximately 0.75%. This sample also appeared in a second study, on T cells of mothers and their children. This second study notes: Random nucleotides (2-4) and sample barcodes were added by the M1S primer used in the second PCR. Over 8.5 million reads per mother and around 3.2 million per child were obtained.

The sequence was obtained from a girl aged 2-9 years in good health. The J gene is TRBJ2-3, the V gene TRBV10-3; no clear D. The specimen sequenced was blood. The CDR3 loop reads CAISTGPGTDTQYF. DNA of the CDR3: TGTGCCATCAGCACCGGGCCCGGCACAGATACGCAGTATTTT.